Following are 30 T cell receptor beta chains from one sample sequenced in a study of blood T cell repertoires in COVID-19. TCRdb's table, derived via immunoSEQ multiplex PCR, lists solely in-frame clones and lacks some. The sample lists about 140,000 clones; approximately 85% were seen once. The specimen was PBMCs or T cells enriched from blood (not recorded which). These TCRs come from a woman aged 45-60 years with acute COVID-19.

The chain carries TRBV7-3 and TRBJ2-2, with 11 bases aligning to TRBD2. The germline V gene has CDR1 SGHTA and CDR2 FQGTGA. This CDR3 spans 18 amino acids. The junction had 7 bases not matched to a gene; V was cut back by 4 bases and J by 0 bases. CDR3 loop: CASSSRTSGSANTGELFF. CDR3 bases: TGTGCCAGCAGCTCTAGGACTAGCGGGTCCGCGAACACCGGGGAGCTGTTTTTT.

The V and J genes are TRBV7-2 and TRBJ2-1; 8 bases agree with TRBD1. This CDR3 contains 16 residues. Germline V gives CDR1 SGHTA, CDR2 FQGNSA. J lost 6 bases, V lost 1 base, and 8 bases had no gene match. DNA for the CDR3: TGTGCCAGCAGCTTAGTGGGGACAGGCCTGGGCAATGAGCAGTTCTTC. Translated: CASSLVGTGLGNEQFF.

CDR3: CAWRVAGVWETQYF. CDR3 nucleotides: TGTGCCTGGAGGGTAGCGGGAGTATGGGAGACCCAGTACTTC. This chain connects TRBV30 to TRBJ2-5; 9 bases are shared with TRBD2. Germline V gene lookup returns CDR1 GTSNPN and CDR2 SVGIG (reference sequence). This CDR3 contains 14 residues. Trimming took 3 bases from V and 5 from J; bases not matched to a gene: 7.

This chain links TRBV7-2 with TRBJ2-2, with 8 bases identical to TRBD2. CDR1 SGHTA and CDR2 FQGNSA come from the germline V gene. With V trimmed by 5 bases and J by 3 bases, 8 bases remained unmatched. The CDR3 runs to 16 residues. The CDR3 spells CASSVIAGWDTGELFF. In DNA, the CDR3 is TGTGCCAGCAGCGTCATAGCGGGATGGGACACCGGGGAGCTGTTTTTT.

The chain links TRBV13 to TRBJ2-5, with D perhaps TRBD2 (5 bases). V was cut by 5 bases and J by 4 bases, with 14 bases left in between. The CDR3 runs to 14 residues. The V gene's germline CDR1 is PRHDT and CDR2 FYEKMQ (reference sequence). In nucleotides, the CDR3 is TGTGCCAGCAGCCACGGCGGGCGGGCAGAGACCCAGTACTTC. Translating gives CASSHGGRAETQYF.

The chain has TRBV3-1 (or the pseudogene TRBV3-2) and TRBJ2-7; possibly TRBD1 for D (5 bases). V was trimmed by 0 bases and J by 2 bases, leaving 5 bases between them. The CDR3 spans 13 residues. Germline V gene data show CDR1 as LGHDT and CDR2 as YNNKEL (reference sequence). In DNA form, the CDR3 reads TGTGCCAGCAGCCAAGACAGGGCCTACGAGCAGTACTTC. As protein: CASSQDRAYEQYF.

The V call is TRBV29-1, the J call TRBJ1-1; TRBD1 matches at 7 bases. This CDR3 is built from 15 residues. Germline V gene data show CDR1 as SQVTM and CDR2 as ANQGSEA. V gave up 6 bases and J gave up 2 bases; unmatched junction bases: 12. The CDR3, as DNA: TGCAGCGTGGGGGCCGCAGGGGGTATAAACACTGAAGCTTTCTTT. It yields the protein CSVGAAGGINTEAFF.

This clone showed up just once. This chain links TRBV2 with TRBJ1-3; D is uncertain. Germline-derived CDR1 and CDR2 are SNHLY and FYNNEI. This CDR3 region has 15 residues. V lost 4 bases and J lost 0, with 10 bases in between. The CDR3 region has the DNA TGTGCCAGCAGTGTTTCGGGAATCTCTGGAAACACCATATATTTT. Translated: CASSVSGISGNTIYF. Full variable domain (missing parts from reference TRBV2 and TRBJ1-3): EPEVTQTPSHQVTQMGQEVILRCVPISNHLYFYWYRQILGQKVEFLVSFYNNEISEKSEIFDDQFSVERPDGSNFTLKIRSTKLEDSAMYFCASSVSGISGNTIYFGEGSWLTVV.

The chain uses TRBV6-2 or TRBV6-3 and TRBJ1-1; D call uncertain. Germline-derived CDR1 and CDR2 are MNHEY and SVGEGT. With 2 bases removed from V and 6 bases from J, the gap between germline ends came to 16 bases. This CDR3 has 15 residues. Here the CDR3 DNA reads TGTGCCAGCAGTTACGGGCGACTATTGAAGGCTGAAGCTTTCTTT. Its translation is CASSYGRLLKAEAFF.

This clone has more than one count but fewer than ten. V and J are TRBV19 and TRBJ1-2, with D possibly TRBD1 on 5 matching bases. Trimming took 10 bases from V and 6 from J, leaving 12 bases between them. Germline assignment: CDR1 LNHDA and CDR2 SQIVND (reference sequence). The CDR3 is made up of 11 amino acids. CDR3 sequence reads: CATTGSDGYTF. The CDR3 region has the DNA TGTGCCACCACAGGTTCGGATGGCTACACCTTC.

V usage is TRBV5-1 and J usage is TRBJ2-3; the match to TRBD2 covers 12 bases. Germline V gene data show CDR1 as SGHRS and CDR2 as YFSETQ. The CDR3 is 15 amino acids. The ends lost 0 bases at V and 5 bases at J; junction bases unmatched: 1. This chain's CDR3 is CASSLGTSGVDTQYF. In nucleotides, the CDR3 is TGCGCCAGCAGCTTGGGGACTAGCGGGGTAGATACGCAGTATTTT.

The genes are TRBV3-1 (or the pseudogene TRBV3-2) and TRBJ2-1; TRBD2 matches 9 bases. The germline gives CDR1 LGHDT, CDR2 YNNKEL (reference sequence). The ends lost 4 bases at V and 4 bases at J; junction bases unmatched: 5. The CDR3 spans 15 residues. CDR3: CASSPQGLAYNEQFF. As DNA, the CDR3 is TGTGCCAGCAGCCCGCAGGGACTAGCTTACAATGAGCAGTTCTTC.

The rearrangement links TRBV3-1 (or the pseudogene TRBV3-2) to TRBJ1-1, with 7 bases fitting TRBD1. Trimming cost V 0 bases and J 4 bases; bases outside gene matches: 2. The CDR3 contains 14 residues. Germline assignment: CDR1 LGHDT and CDR2 YNNKEL (reference sequence). In DNA form, the CDR3 reads TGTGCCAGCAGCCAAGAATCAGGGGGCACTGAAGCTTTCTTT. Its translation is CASSQESGGTEAFF.

V usage is TRBV24-1 and J usage is TRBJ2-5, with D unresolved. CDR3 length: 14 residues. V lost 4 bases to trimming and J lost 0 bases, with 8 bases between them. Per the germline V gene, CDR1 is KGHDR and CDR2 is SFDVKD. DNA for the CDR3: TGTGCCACCAGTGAAAATACAAACCAAGAGACCCAGTACTTC. Protein sequence: CATSENTNQETQYF.

This clone showed up just once. The V and J genes are TRBV7-8 and TRBJ2-1; TRBD1 matches at 7 bases. The CDR3 has 13 amino acids. J gave up 7 bases and V 1 base, and 1 base lay outside the gene matches. Per germline, CDR1 SGHVS and CDR2 FQNEAQ. This chain's CDR3 is CASSLEGQNEQFF. For the CDR3, the DNA is TGTGCCAGCAGCTTAGAGGGACAGAATGAGCAGTTCTTC.

This sequence joins TRBV7-8 and TRBJ1-2; D possibly corresponds to TRBD1 (5 bases). Germline V gives CDR1 SGHVS, CDR2 FQNEAQ. The CDR3 totals 15 residues. Trimming took off 5 bases at V and 8 bases at J, with 21 bases between the two ends. The CDR3 DNA reads TGTGCCAGCAGCCCGAACCGATCGGGACTCCGGGGCTACACCTTC. Translated, it gives CASSPNRSGLRGYTF. The full variable domain, its missing parts supplied by reference TRBV7-8 and TRBJ1-2, is GAGVSQSPRYKVAKRGQDVALRCDPISGHVSLFWYQQALGQGPEFLTYFQNEAQLDKSGLPSDRFFAERPEGSVSTLKIQRTQQEDSAVYLCASSPNRSGLRGYTFGSGTRLTVV.

V and J are TRBV7-9 and TRBJ2-2; 8 positions agree with TRBD1. Germline V CDR1 and CDR2: SEHNR, FQNEAQ (reference sequence). The junction had 6 bases not matched to a gene; V was cut back by 4 bases and J by 5 bases. CDR3 length: 15 amino acids. The CDR3, as DNA: TGTGCCAGCAGCTCCGGGACAGGACAAACCGGGGAGCTGTTTTTT. This translates into CASSSGTGQTGELFF.

The chain couples TRBV5-1 to TRBJ2-1; D unclear. The CDR3 is 14 amino acids. CDR1 and CDR2 (germline): SGHRS, YFSETQ. V was shortened by 0 bases and J by 6 bases, with 10 bases between the two germline ends. CDR3 sequence: CASSLDNRSNEQFF. In DNA, the CDR3 is TGCGCCAGCAGCTTGGATAACAGAAGCAATGAGCAGTTCTTC. Complete variable domain (other parts from reference TRBV5-1 and TRBJ2-1): KAGVTQTPRYLIKTRGQQVTLSCSPISGHRSVSWYQQTPGQGLQFLFEYFSETQRNKGNFPGRFSGRQFSNSRSEMNVSTLELGDSALYLCASSLDNRSNEQFFGPGTRLTVL.

This chain links TRBV6-4 with TRBJ1-1, with D unresolved. V was trimmed by 6 bases and J by 2 bases, leaving 10 bases between them. Germline CDR1 MRHNA, CDR2 SNTAGT. The CDR3 is 13 residues long. CDR3 in amino acids: CASRAQENTEAFF. The DNA of the CDR3 is TGTGCCAGCAGGGCTCAGGAAAACACTGAAGCTTTCTTT.

The V and J genes are TRBV5-4 and TRBJ2-2, with 15 bases lining up with TRBD2. CDR3 length equals 17 residues. J was trimmed by 2 bases and V by 4 bases; bases with no gene match: 3. Germline V gives CDR1 SGHNT, CDR2 YYREEE (reference sequence). The CDR3 reads CASSQGLAGGNTGELFF. DNA for the CDR3: TGTGCCAGCAGCCAGGGACTAGCGGGAGGTAACACCGGGGAGCTGTTTTTT.

The rearrangement links TRBV28 to TRBJ2-7; D remains ambiguous. Between the trimmed V and J ends, which lost 8 bases and 2 bases, there was a span of 7 bases. CDR1 MDHEN and CDR2 SYDVKM come from the germline V gene. CDR3 length: 11 residues. Here the CDR3 reads CASSHTYEQYF. CDR3 in DNA: TGTGCCAGCTCTCACACCTACGAGCAGTACTTC.

The CDR3 protein is CASRQQGFTGYTF. DNA for the CDR3: TGTGCCAGCAGACAACAGGGGTTTACTGGCTACACCTTC. This sequence joins TRBV27 and TRBJ1-2; 7 bases fit TRBD1. The CDR3 covers 13 residues. CDR1 and CDR2 from the germline V gene are MNHEY and SMNVEV (reference sequence). Trimming at V came to 6 bases and at J to 7 bases, leaving 8 bases not matched to a gene.

This chain uses TRBV9 with TRBJ2-3; 8 nucleotides agree with TRBD1. This CDR3 has 17 residues. J gave up 5 bases and V 1 base, and 12 bases lay outside the gene matches. CDR1 SGDLS and CDR2 YYNGEE come from the germline V gene. CDR3 residues: CASSVSPTLTGGDTQYF. CDR3 nucleotides: TGTGCCAGCAGCGTAAGCCCTACCCTAACAGGGGGAGATACGCAGTATTTT.

This sequence joins TRBV2 and TRBJ2-7; no clear D. CDR1 and CDR2 (germline): SNHLY, FYNNEI. With 7 bases removed from V and 5 bases from J, the gap between germline ends came to 12 bases. The length of the CDR3 is 12 residues. The CDR3 loop is CASNRDIDEQYF. The CDR3 DNA reads TGTGCCAGCAATCGAGACATCGACGAGCAGTACTTC.

The rearrangement joins TRBV2 to TRBJ2-1; a weak D match, TRBD2 (6 bases). V lost 11 bases and J 9 bases, leaving 20 bases between the germline ends. The CDR3 extends over 13 amino acids. Looked up from germline, CDR1 is SNHLY and CDR2 is FYNNEI. The CDR3 here is CADVREPPGEQFF. CDR3 DNA sequence: TGTGCCGATGTCCGGGAGCCCCCGGGTGAGCAGTTCTTC.

This clone came up a few times. The genes are TRBV7-6 and TRBJ1-1; 12 nucleotides line up with TRBD1. V trimming: 2 bases; J trimming: 10 bases; junction bases outside the gene matches: 8. The CDR3 is made up of 15 amino acids. Germline V gene lookup returns CDR1 SGHVS and CDR2 FNYEAQ. In DNA, the CDR3 is TGTGCCAGCAGCTTACCTCCGGGACAGGGGGCTAGAGCTTTCTTT. It yields the protein CASSLPPGQGARAFF.

This clone appeared a single time. The chain is built from TRBV19 and TRBJ2-7, with TRBD1 matching 10 bases. The CDR3 runs 15 residues. Germline V CDR1 and CDR2: LNHDA, SQIVND (reference sequence). Trimming removed 7 bases from V and 5 bases from J; junction bases left unmatched: 11. The CDR3 coding sequence is TGTGCCAGTAACGATGGGGACAGGGGTTTTGACGAGCAGTACTTC. It specifies CASNDGDRGFDEQYF.

The V call is TRBV6-1, the J call TRBJ1-1; TRBD1 matches at 8 bases. Germline CDR1 is MNHNS and CDR2 is SASEGT. The CDR3 consists of 15 residues. V trimming: 2 bases; J trimming: 3 bases; junction bases outside the gene matches: 5. Here the CDR3 DNA reads TGTGCCAGCAGTGAATGGGGGACAGGCTACACTGAAGCTTTCTTT. This codes for CASSEWGTGYTEAFF.

The chain uses TRBV19 and TRBJ1-5; tentative D call: TRBD1 (6 bases). The germline V gene has CDR1 LNHDA and CDR2 SQIVND (reference sequence). The CDR3 runs 15 residues. Trimming took off 0 bases at V and 6 bases at J, with 12 bases between the two ends. CDR3 DNA: TGTGCCAGTAGTATAGATGGGGGCATGACTCAGCCCCAGCATTTT. As protein: CASSIDGGMTQPQHF.

This sequence joins TRBV29-1 and TRBJ2-5; D uncertain. This CDR3 region has 12 residues. In germline, CDR1 is SQVTM, CDR2 ANQGSEA. Trimming took off 2 bases at V and 5 bases at J, with 9 bases between the two ends. As DNA, the CDR3 is TGCAGCGTTGAATCCCCTCAGGAGACCCAGTACTTC. Its translation is CSVESPQETQYF.